These 25 T cell receptor beta chains were sequenced from one sample in a study of shared clonotypes between healthy human individuals. The protocol was immunoSEQ multiplex PCR, while the TCRdb copy is restricted to in-frame clones and leaves out a portion. The sample has hundreds of thousands of clones, around 73% seen once. Input material: memory CD4+ T cells sorted from blood. The subset was: CD45RA-negative fraction. These receptors all stem from a woman in her 30s in good health.

The CDR3 reads CASSQARQQETQYF. DNA of the CDR3: TGCGCCAGCAGTCAAGCGAGACAGCAAGAGACCCAGTACTTC. This chain links TRBV23-1 with TRBJ2-5; the D gene is possibly TRBD1 (5 bases). TRBV23-1 is reported as an ORF; its role is uncertain. V shed 2 bases and J shed 2 bases, with 9 bases lying between them. This CDR3 has 14 amino acids.

V usage is TRBV4-1 and J usage is TRBJ1-1; D perhaps matches TRBD1 (5 bases). Germline V gene data show CDR1 as MGHRA and CDR2 as YSYEKL. There are 17 residues in the CDR3. V gave up 4 bases and J gave up 1 base, with 19 bases separating them. This chain's CDR3 is CASSLPEKTARNTEAFF. The CDR3 DNA sequence: TGCGCCAGCAGCCTCCCCGAAAAGACAGCGAGGAACACTGAAGCTTTCTTT.

The chain links TRBV27 to TRBJ1-1; D remains ambiguous. Germline CDR1 reads MNHEY; CDR2 reads SMNVEV (reference sequence). CDR3 size: 17 residues. The V and J ends lost 3 bases and 1 base respectively, with 18 bases between them. The DNA of the CDR3 is TGTGCCAGCAGTTTCCGGGGTAGAAGGGTAAGGAACACTGAAGCTTTCTTT. This codes for CASSFRGRRVRNTEAFF.

This chain uses TRBV11-1 with TRBJ2-5; a possible D gene is TRBD1 (6 bases). V lost 1 base, J lost 1 base, and 10 bases lay in between. CDR3 length: 15 amino acids. From germline, CDR1 is SGHAT and CDR2 FQDESV (reference sequence). CDR3 amino acids: CASSLVVGGQETQYF. The DNA for the CDR3 is TGTGCCAGCAGCTTAGTTGTAGGGGGCCAAGAGACCCAGTACTTC.

CDR3: CATVGGETQYF. The CDR3 DNA is TGTGCCACCGTAGGGGGAGAGACCCAGTACTTC. V gene TRBV2 combines with J gene TRBJ2-5, with D possibly matching TRBD1 (6 bases). The V end lost 10 bases, the J end lost 4 bases, and 10 bases lay between the germline ends. Looked up from germline, CDR1 is SNHLY and CDR2 is FYNNEI. CDR3 length equals 11 residues.

This clone was counted between two and nine times. Other nucleotide sequences in the sample specify the same CDR3. The V and J genes are TRBV5-1 and TRBJ1-5, with D unresolved. Trimming shortened V by 0 bases and J by 2 bases, and 3 bases separated the two germline ends. This CDR3 is 13 amino acids long. Germline V gene lookup returns CDR1 SGHRS and CDR2 YFSETQ. The CDR3 here is CASSLDGNQPQHF. The CDR3 DNA reads TGCGCCAGCAGCTTGGATGGCAATCAGCCCCAGCATTTT.

This clone was picked up a small number of times. The genes are TRBV4-1 and TRBJ1-1, with D uncertain. The V and J ends lost 9 bases and 8 bases respectively, with 13 bases between them. The CDR3 covers 11 residues. Germline CDR1 MGHRA, CDR2 YSYEKL. CDR3 DNA sequence: TGCGCCAGGAGTCCGTCGGGGGAAGCTTTCTTT. This encodes CARSPSGEAFF.

V gene TRBV11-3 combines with J gene TRBJ2-7, with D maybe TRBD1 (5 bases). V lost 5 bases and J 2 bases, leaving 13 bases between the germline ends. CDR1 is SGHNT and CDR2 is YENEEA in the germline V gene. The CDR3 sequence is 14 residues long. The CDR3 DNA reads TGTGCCAGCAGCCCAGGGTCGGGTACCTACGAGCAGTACTTC. Amino acid sequence: CASSPGSGTYEQYF.

This clone was observed a handful of times. The chain is built from TRBV5-4 and TRBJ1-3; D gene uncertain. Germline CDR1 is SGHNT and CDR2 is YYREEE (reference sequence). Trimming took off 4 bases at V and 1 base at J, with 12 bases between the two ends. This CDR3 has 15 amino acids. The CDR3 spells CASSQKRDSGNTIYF. The CDR3 DNA is TGTGCCAGCAGCCAAAAACGGGATTCTGGAAACACCATATATTTT. Using reference TRBV5-4 and TRBJ1-3 for the parts outside the CDR3, the full variable domain is ETGVTQSPTHLIKTRGQQVTLRCSSQSGHNTVSWYQQALGQGPQFIFQYYREEENGRGNFPPRFSGLQFPNYSSELNVNALELDDSALYLCASSQKRDSGNTIYFGEGSWLTVV.

The chain joins TRBV25-1 to TRBJ1-1; the D gene is possibly TRBD1 (6 bases). Per germline, CDR1 MGHDK and CDR2 SYGVNS. The CDR3 contains 11 residues. Trimming left V 6 bases short and J 12 bases short, with 14 bases between. Here the CDR3 reads CASRFTGRSFF. In nucleotides, the CDR3 is TGTGCCAGCAGATTCACAGGGCGGTCTTTCTTT.

The rearrangement links TRBV11-2 to TRBJ2-7; D not certain. The CDR3 has 12 amino acids. V lost 0 bases and J lost 7, with 7 bases in between. The germline V gene has CDR1 SGHAT and CDR2 FQNNGV. The CDR3 nucleotides are TGTGCCAGCAGCTTAGATAATACGGAGCAGTACTTC. Translation: CASSLDNTEQYF.

The chain joins TRBV19 to TRBJ1-2; no clear D gene. The CDR3 sequence is 13 residues long. Germline V lookup: CDR1 LNHDA, CDR2 SQIVND (reference sequence). The V end lost 4 bases, the J end lost 2 bases, and 8 bases lay between the germline ends. CDR3 DNA sequence: TGTGCCAGTAGTACGTCGAACAACTATGGCTACACCTTC. This codes for CASSTSNNYGYTF.

The rearrangement links TRBV18 to TRBJ1-2; D is perhaps TRBD1 (5 bases). CDR1 is KGHSH, CDR2 LQKENI, per germline. This CDR3 spans 16 amino acids. Trimming pared 4 bases from V and 8 bases from J, leaving 23 bases between. The CDR3 protein is CASSQGINSAMEGYTF. CDR3 nucleotide sequence: TGTGCCAGCTCACAGGGGATTAACAGTGCCATGGAAGGCTACACCTTC.

There are many counts of this clone. Within the sample, other DNA sequences also encode this same CDR3. The chain is built from TRBV6-6 and TRBJ2-3; D remains ambiguous. The V end was cut by 2 bases, the J end by 4 bases, with 4 bases between. The CDR3 is 12 amino acids. CDR1 and CDR2 (germline): MNHNY, SVGAGI (reference sequence). The CDR3 DNA is TGTGCCAGCAGTTACGGTCCAGATACGCAGTATTTT. It specifies CASSYGPDTQYF.

The chain employs TRBV30 and TRBJ2-7; no clear D. From germline, CDR1 is GTSNPN and CDR2 SVGIG (reference sequence). The CDR3 is made up of 10 amino acids. The germline V and J ends were trimmed by 7 bases and 5 bases, with 9 bases remaining between them. The CDR3 DNA reads as TGTGCCTACAGAGTCCACGAGCAGTACTTC. It yields the protein CAYRVHEQYF.

The J gene is TRBJ2-7, the V gene TRBV28; 10 bases agree with TRBD1. Losses at the gene ends were 7 bases for V and 2 bases for J; bases not matched to a gene: 8. The CDR3 totals 15 residues. CDR1 is MDHEN and CDR2 is SYDVKM in the germline V gene. The CDR3 DNA sequence: TGTGCCAGCACCACCCCAGGGACAGGGGCCTACGAGCAGTACTTC. It encodes CASTTPGTGAYEQYF. Based on the CDR3 plus reference TRBV28 and TRBJ2-7, the full variable domain is DVKVTQSSRYLVKRTGEKVFLECVQDMDHENMFWYRQDPGLGLRLIYFSYDVKMKEKGDIPEGYSVSREKKERFSLILESASTNQTSMYLCASTTPGTGAYEQYFGPGTRLTVT.

This clone was recorded once. The chain recombines TRBV6-6 with TRBJ2-3; D might be TRBD2 (7 bases). Trimming took 8 bases from V and 3 from J, leaving 18 bases between them. Germline loops: CDR1 MNHNY, CDR2 SVGAGI (reference sequence). The length of the CDR3 is 15 residues. The CDR3 loop is CASVPRGGWTDTQYF. CDR3 nucleotide sequence: TGTGCCAGCGTACCACGCGGGGGCTGGACAGATACGCAGTATTTT.

This clone was picked up a small number of times. This rearrangement joins TRBV5-1 to TRBJ1-1; no clear D. Germline CDR1 SGHRS, CDR2 YFSETQ. V was shortened by 4 bases and J by 8 bases, with 21 bases between the two germline ends. This CDR3 is built from 15 residues. The CDR3 protein is CASSARGNSAGEAFF. CDR3 coding DNA: TGCGCCAGCAGCGCCCGAGGTAACAGCGCCGGGGAAGCTTTCTTT. The full variable domain, with the rest looked up from reference TRBV5-1 and TRBJ1-1, is KAGVTQTPRYLIKTRGQQVTLSCSPISGHRSVSWYQQTPGQGLQFLFEYFSETQRNKGNFPGRFSGRQFSNSRSEMNVSTLELGDSALYLCASSARGNSAGEAFFGQGTRLTVV.

This clone was observed at least ten times. The chain carries TRBV19 and TRBJ2-1, with D possibly TRBD2 on 6 matching bases. There are 12 residues in the CDR3. The V end lost 4 bases, the J end lost 8 bases, and 9 bases lay between the germline ends. CDR1 and CDR2 from the germline V gene are LNHDA and SQIVND (reference sequence). The chain's CDR3 is CASSTSGDEQFF. The DNA of the CDR3 is TGTGCCAGTAGTACATCGGGGGATGAGCAGTTCTTC.

V gene TRBV2 combines with J gene TRBJ1-2; D is unresolved. V was pared by 3 bases and J by 5 bases, with 4 bases between. The CDR3 covers 11 residues. Germline V gene lookup returns CDR1 SNHLY and CDR2 FYNNEI. The CDR3: CASSEWYGYTF. Written as DNA, the CDR3 is TGTGCCAGCAGTGAGTGGTATGGCTACACCTTC.

This clone was recorded many times. The chain links TRBV15 to TRBJ2-2, with 11 bases identical to TRBD1. The germline V gene encodes CDR1 LNHNV and CDR2 YYDKDF (reference sequence). CDR3 length: 16 residues. Germline trimming cut 1 base from V and 7 bases from J; bases unmatched to any gene: 5. The CDR3 DNA reads as TGTGCCACCAGCAGAGGGGACAGGGGGGTAATCGGGGAGCTGTTTTTT. Protein sequence: CATSRGDRGVIGELFF.

In this sample, this clone turned up a few times. The V and J genes are TRBV6-5 and TRBJ1-1; tentatively, D is TRBD1 (5 bases). Germline V gene data show CDR1 as MNHEY and CDR2 as SVGAGI. Trimming removed 5 bases at V and 3 bases at J, with 16 bases between. This CDR3 region has 15 residues. The CDR3 DNA reads TGTGCCAGCAGTAATGGGGGGAGACAGTACACTGAAGCTTTCTTT. Translating gives CASSNGGRQYTEAFF.

This clone appeared a single time. The chain uses TRBV2 and TRBJ2-1, with TRBD2 as a possible D gene (5 bases). CDR1 and CDR2 (germline): SNHLY, FYNNEI. The ends were cut back, 7 bases at V and 2 bases at J, with 15 bases in the middle. The CDR3 consists of 15 residues. The CDR3 DNA is TGTGCCAGCATGACCGACGCAGCGGCCTACAATGAGCAGTTCTTC. It yields the protein CASMTDAAAYNEQFF. The whole variable domain, remainder taken from reference TRBV2 and TRBJ2-1, is EPEVTQTPSHQVTQMGQEVILRCVPISNHLYFYWYRQILGQKVEFLVSFYNNEISEKSEIFDDQFSVERPDGSNFTLKIRSTKLEDSAMYFCASMTDAAAYNEQFFGPGTRLTVL.

This clone was recorded once. The chain combines TRBV6-1 with TRBJ2-1, with unresolved D. Germline V lookup: CDR1 MNHNS, CDR2 SASEGT. CDR3 length equals 14 residues. Trimming took off 6 bases at V and 7 bases at J, with 16 bases between the two ends. CDR3 loop: CASSAGDPVNEQFF. Here the CDR3 DNA reads TGTGCCAGCAGCGCCGGAGATCCGGTGAATGAGCAGTTCTTC.

The chain is built from TRBV29-1 and TRBJ2-1, with 10 bases identical to TRBD2. CDR1 SQVTM and CDR2 ANQGSEA come from the germline V gene. This CDR3 has 15 amino acids. The V and J ends lost 6 bases and 6 bases, in that order; junction bases with no gene match: 11. The CDR3 region is CSVAGSSGSFNEQFF. The CDR3 DNA sequence: TGCAGCGTCGCCGGTTCTAGCGGGAGTTTCAATGAGCAGTTCTTC.